What follows describes a single T cell receptor beta chain. The antigen remains unidentified. Genomic DNA belonging to each subset was distributed in equal measure over several immunoSEQ plates. Sequencing was performed with immunoSEQ multiplex PCR; in TCRdb, only in-frame clones are kept and a portion is missing. The sample has millions of clones, roughly 95% seen once. This specimen belongs to a study of shared clonotypes between healthy human individuals. About the research overall: Each donor's CD8 memory used one plate, CD8 naive two, each CD4 subset three. Findings and limits, study-wide: Estimated richness values were generally larger in naive subsets than in memory subsets.

From germline, CDR1 is SGHNT and CDR2 YYREEE (reference sequence). The V gene lost 0 bases and the J gene lost 2 bases, with 12 bases spanning the gap. The CDR3 sequence is 15 residues long. This TCR derives from a man aged 18 to 30 in good health. The chain has TRBV5-4 and TRBJ2-7, with a possible D match to TRBD1 (6 bases). The sample was naive CD4+ T cells sorted from blood. The subset: CD45RA+ positively selected. The CDR3 DNA is TGTGCCAGCAGCTTGGGGGGGCAGGCCCCCTACGAGCAGTACTTC. It yields the protein CASSLGGQAPYEQYF.